What follows are 4 T cell receptor beta chains derived from one specimen sequenced in a study of metastatic and nonmetastatic thyroid tumors. Patients underwent thyroid surgery, and none had received any treatment before it. MiXCR re-clonotyped the PCR reads for TCRdb. The profile shows fewer than 40,000 clones, 35% of them singletons. Input material: tumor tissue. The source of these receptors is a female donor with papillary thyroid cancer or a benign thyroid nodule (not recorded which). Some clones in this sample may be carry-over from other donors' samples.

The chain combines TRBV28 with TRBJ2-7; maybe TRBD2 (6 bases). The CDR3 runs to 18 residues. Looked up from germline, CDR1 is MDHEN and CDR2 is SYDVKM. V was trimmed by 5 bases and J by 2 bases, leaving 25 bases between them. The CDR3 coding sequence is TGTGCCAGCAGTGTATTACGAGTGGGGAGGTTGGGCACCTACGAGCAGTACTTC. This encodes CASSVLRVGRLGTYEQYF.

The chain links TRBV28 to TRBJ2-1; 13 bases map to TRBD2. V was pared by 5 bases and J by 9 bases, with 10 bases of the junction left unmatched. This CDR3 is built from 16 residues. Germline V gene lookup returns CDR1 MDHEN and CDR2 SYDVKM. This CDR3 reads CASSAGLAGEEGEQFF. Written as DNA, the CDR3 is TGTGCCAGCAGTGCAGGACTAGCGGGAGAGGAGGGTGAGCAGTTCTTC. The full variable domain, rest sourced from reference TRBV28 and TRBJ2-1, is DVKVTQSSRYLVKRTGEKVFLECVQDMDHENMFWYRQDPGLGLRLIYFSYDVKMKEKGDIPEGYSVSREKKERFSLILESASTNQTSMYLCASSAGLAGEEGEQFFGPGTRLTVL.

The chain combines TRBV20-1 with TRBJ2-1; 9 bases line up with TRBD2. The CDR3 spans 15 residues. Trimming removed 1 base from V and 6 bases from J; junction bases left unmatched: 7. Germline V gene data show CDR1 as DFQATT and CDR2 as SNEGSKA (reference sequence). The CDR3 coding sequence is TGCAGTGCTAGAGGACTAGCGGCTTACCGCAATGAGCAGTTCTTC. It codes for CSARGLAAYRNEQFF.

CDR3 DNA: TGTGCCACCAGTGATCTAGCGGGGTACACAGATACGCAGTATTTT. This encodes CATSDLAGYTDTQYF. The chain has TRBV24-1 and TRBJ2-3, with TRBD2 matching over 9 bases. In germline, CDR1 is KGHDR, CDR2 SFDVKD. The CDR3 runs 15 residues. Unmatched junction bases numbered 2, after V lost 3 bases and J lost 2 bases.